The source of this T cell receptor beta chain is a study of T cell clusters in autoimmune cytopenias (dated by TCRdb to 2018 to 2020). Describing the broader study: Per sample, TRB sequencing gave a median depth of approximately 52,000 reads and a median of 2,350 distinct TRB clonotypes. TRB and IGH repertoires from peripheral blood were sequenced in autoimmune cytopenia patients at active disease and during treatment follow-up, with healthy, CLL and autoimmune hepatitis controls included alongside. The goal of the study was to find out whether patients with autoimmune cytopenia have a disease-specific immune repertoire signature that could be used as a blood-based biomarker. General findings and caveats noted by the study authors: The GLIPH analysis suggested a lack of physiological T cell clusters in primary autoimmune cytopenia patients, since around 56 clusters were exclusive to healthy donors whereas around 18 were exclusive to patients. TRB repertoire shifts, with less even repertoires in secondary cytopenia and CLL, mostly reflected lymphoma bias rather than autoimmunity. In the comparison of secondary cytopenia with CLL, the cluster-lack signature was not observed, apparently because the dominant lymphoma-associated repertoire masked the signature. The T cell clusters were only ever defined in silico, so experimental validation of their functional role was still needed. Healthy donors showed approximately 3-fold more exclusive TRB clusters than active autoimmune hepatitis patients, consistent with an autoimmunity-wide signature.

In the absence of a count, this clonotype is rated medium-sized (0.01 to 0.1%) from its frequency. Its antigen specificity is not known. TRB amplification used about 0.25 ug of peripheral blood genomic DNA, approximately 41,000 genome equivalents, per sample. TRB rearrangements were amplified by multiplex PCR following a touch-down protocol, with the TRB-A and TRB-B primer pools mixed in one tube. Illumina adapters and sample indices were attached to the amplicons through two consecutive PCR reactions using Phusion HS II polymerase. The amplicons were gel-purified using the NucleoSpin Gel and PCR Clean-up kit, after which quantification was performed by Qubit and quality was checked on an Agilent 2100 Bioanalyzer. Sequencing of the libraries was done on an Illumina MiSeq with paired-end, single-indexed, 600-cycle runs. The study's own analysis went as follows. Alignment and assembly of TRB reads were performed with MiXCR version 2.1.12 and the default MiXCR reference library. Each unique CDR3 nucleotide sequence defined a clone, and only productive sequences with at least two reads were analysed. Repertoire diversity was assessed by alpha-parameterized diversity profiles (alpha 0 to 5), including Shannon (alpha 1) and Simpson (alpha 2) indices, computed with an R script. Combinatorial TRB VJ usage was calculated with the tcR package and was compared between cohorts by principal component analysis performed with ade4. Using GLIPH, TCRbeta CDR3s were clustered on pairs of cohorts matched for age and read depth, and a Wilcoxon test was used to compare cluster frequencies. TCRdb reprocessed the reads and provides one entry for every CDR3 protein sequence; no DNA is given. The V and J calls were not made by the authors but by TCRdb's processing. The table for this sample lists approximately 990 distinct CDR3 sequences. The ten largest account for less than 70% of the sample.

From the cysteine through the phenylalanine, the CDR3 covers 14 amino acids. Only the protein is available. The germline V gene provides CDR1 ENHRY and CDR2 SYGVKD. The sequenced sample was peripheral blood. The chain is made from TRBV10-3 and TRBJ1-1; TCRdb proposes TRBD1, but this gene call is untestable without DNA. This sequence originates from a human donor with an autoimmune cytopenia or autoimmune hepatitis (not recorded which). The CDR3 loop reads CAIRDGTGNTEAFF.